The subject of this entry is one T cell receptor beta chain. Sequencing was performed with immunoSEQ multiplex PCR; in TCRdb, only in-frame clones are kept and a portion is missing. The table shows about 70,000 clones, with about 90% occurring only once. The entry originates in a study of technical replicates of blood from a few donors. Trimming took 4 bases from V and 1 from J, leaving 14 bases between them. The CDR3 is made up of 15 amino acids. Germline CDR1 SEHNR, CDR2 FQNEAQ (reference sequence). V and J are TRBV7-9 and TRBJ2-7, with D possibly matching TRBD2 (6 bases). Sequenced: T cells isolated from PBMCs. The sequence was collected from a human donor in good health. DNA of the CDR3: TGTGCCAGCAGCTCAGACGGGAGCTCTTCCTACGAGCAGTACTTC. The encoded protein is CASSSDGSSSYEQYF.